This T cell receptor (beta chain) was retrieved from a study of post-analysis software for immune sequencing data. Across the whole study: In terms of disease course, relapsing-remitting, secondary progressive and progressive-relapsing multiple sclerosis were included. Findings and limits, study-wide: Multiple sclerosis patients showed significantly lower normalized Chao1 diversity than controls did. TRBV segments more frequent in patients than in controls numbered five and included TRBV5-6, TRBV5-1 and TRBV20-1.

In germline, CDR1 is SQVTM, CDR2 ANQGSEA. Trimming removed 4 bases at V and 0 bases at J, with 12 bases between. The CDR3 is 14 residues long. A word on this clonotype: Its antigen is unknown.

TCR beta libraries were prepared from cDNA with unique molecular identifiers. A single record per CDR3 protein comes from TCRdb applying MiXCR to the PCR reads. Of 750,000 to 900,000 distinct CDR3 sequences in the sample, 46% were seen once. The receptor was isolated from a girl aged 10 to 17 with multiple sclerosis. The chain couples TRBV29-1 to TRBJ1-1; D uncertain. Sequenced sample: blood. CDR3 DNA: TGCAGCGTTGTCGTTGGCCTCATGAACACTGAAGCTTTCTTT. Protein product: CSVVVGLMNTEAFF. Based on the CDR3 plus reference TRBV29-1 and TRBJ1-1, the full variable domain is SAVISQKPSRDICQRGTSLTIQCQVDSQVTMMFWYRQQPGQSLTLIATANQGSEATYESGFVIDKFPISRPNLTFSTLTVSNMSPEDSSIYLCSVVVGLMNTEAFFGQGTRLTVV.